This paragraph covers one TCR beta chain sequence. No antigen is known for it. This entry comes from a study of OX40 agonist ivuxolimab in advanced cancers. Overall study: A mean age of roughly 60 years, range roughly 20 to 80, was recorded, and under 85% were male. Three patients responded partially, comprising one with hepatocellular carcinoma and two with cutaneous melanoma.

Method: immunoSEQ multiplex PCR; TCRdb's copy keeps in-frame clones and lacks some. This sample has about 69,000 clones; 90% occur once, and the top ten carry under 12%. The CDR3 consists of 15 residues. In germline, CDR1 is SGHDT, CDR2 YYEEEE. V lost 2 bases, J lost 6 bases, and 14 bases lay in between. Study-level points and caveats: CD4+ and CD8+ blood T cells expanded clonally by week 6 at 0.1 to 3.0 mg/kg.

The input for sequencing was CD4+ or CD8+ T cells sorted from blood, taken in a trial of the OX40 agonist ivuxolimab. The rearrangement joins TRBV5-6 to TRBJ2-2; D perhaps matches TRBD2 (6 bases). This clonotype originated in an adult with an advanced solid tumor such as melanoma, head and neck, liver or kidney cancer. The CDR3 nucleotides read TGTGCCAGCAGCTTTCGGTCGGTAGCGGCCGGGGAGCTGTTTTTT. Translation: CASSFRSVAAGELFF.